The subject of this entry is one T cell receptor beta chain. Clones were read by immunoSEQ multiplex PCR, and TCRdb kept only the in-frame ones, dropping some. This sample yields just over 50,000 clones, of which 94% are seen a single time; about 0.6% belongs to the top ten. These data originate in a study of T cell changes during pregnancy in multiple sclerosis. This TCR derives from a female donor with multiple sclerosis, enrolled in a pregnancy study. Here the sequenced sample was CD4+ T cells from peripheral blood mononuclear cells, taken in the second trimester of pregnancy.

The CDR3 region has the DNA TGTGCCAGCTCACCGGCGGTGATGAACACTGAAGCTTTCTTT. Translating gives CASSPAVMNTEAFF. This chain connects TRBV18 to TRBJ1-1; no clear D gene. The CDR3 is made up of 14 amino acids. V gave up 3 bases and J gave up 0 bases, with 8 bases separating them. Germline V gives CDR1 KGHSH, CDR2 LQKENI.